This T cell receptor beta chain was retrieved from a study of blood T cell repertoires in COVID-19. Across the whole study: The samples span acute and convalescent COVID-19 from the United States, Italy and Spain. Nucleic acid was either cDNA or gDNA, and it came from T cells, B-cell-depleted T cells, or PBMCs.

Original analysis: Amplification with reference gene primers provided the estimates of nucleated cell counts. Clones were sequenced by immunoSEQ multiplex PCR, and TCRdb holds only the in-frame ones, with some missing. V and J calls and clone size are as listed in that table; D and trimming were resolved from the DNA. The data contain a few hundred thousand clones, around nine tenths of them singletons. V was clipped by 7 bases and J by 4 bases; unmatched bases: 5. Germline values: CDR1 SEHNR, CDR2 FQNEAQ (reference sequence). The CDR3 length is 13 residues. The chain employs TRBV7-9 and TRBJ2-5; 8 bases align to TRBD1. The receptor's source is a man in his 60s who had recovered from COVID-19. The specimen was peripheral blood. This chain's CDR3 is CASTRTGIETQYF. CDR3 sequence (DNA): TGTGCCAGCACCCGGACAGGGATAGAGACCCAGTACTTC.